The source of this TCR beta chain is a study of blood T cell repertoires in COVID-19. Data came from immunoSEQ multiplex PCR; TCRdb stores just in-frame clones and leaves some out. Here the sample spans approximately 180,000 clones, 70% to 90% being singletons. V gave up 1 base and J gave up 2 bases; unmatched junction bases: 6. CDR1 is SGHRS, CDR2 YFSETQ, per germline. This CDR3 has 16 amino acids. The sequenced material came from peripheral blood. The sequence was obtained from a human donor in a cohort sampled during active COVID-19. The J gene is TRBJ1-5, the V gene TRBV5-1; 7 nucleotides line up with TRBD1. The CDR3 coding sequence is TGCGCCAGCAGCTTGTCTGAAGGACAGGGCAATCAGCCCCAGCATTTT. This sequence encodes CASSLSEGQGNQPQHF.